These T cell receptor beta chains were read from a single sample in a study of cytomegalovirus exposure and HLA in healthy donors. Clones were read by immunoSEQ multiplex PCR, and TCRdb kept only the in-frame ones, dropping some. Of 150,000 to 190,000 clones listed, 75% are singletons. Sequencing was carried out using PBMCs. These receptors came from a man aged 18-30 years in good health and CMV-seronegative. Each CDR3 is given with its conserved first and last residue. Each record gives: D gene, J gene, V gene, clone size, CDR3 DNA, CDR3 protein. D genes are given only for firm matches. A row's size may be missing; if present it is once, few, many or a size class.

-	TRBJ1-5	TRBV4-3	-	TGCGCCAGCAGCCAAGCCGTAGACAGTGAAAATCAGCCCCAGCATTTT	CASSQAVDSENQPQHF
TRBD1	TRBJ2-7	TRBV6-5	-	TGTGCCAGTAGTCCCTCGACAGGGTTCAACGAGCAGTACTTC	CASSPSTGFNEQYF
TRBD1	TRBJ1-1	TRBV6-6	-	TGTGCCAGCGGCTTACAGGGGAAGAACACTGAAGCTTTCTTT	CASGLQGKNTEAFF
TRBD1	TRBJ2-3	TRBV6-5	-	TGTGCCAGCAGTCAGGGACAGGGAGTCACAGATACGCAGTATTTT	CASSQGQGVTDTQYF
TRBD2	TRBJ2-5	TRBV19	-	TGTGCCAGTAGGCGGCTTAGCGGGGGGGGAGAGACCCAGTACTTC	CASRRLSGGGETQYF
TRBD2	TRBJ2-7	TRBV6-6	-	TGTGCCAGCAGTTACTCGACCAGCGGGGGCCTGGAGCAGTACTTC	CASSYSTSGGLEQYF
TRBD1	TRBJ2-1	TRBV29-1	-	TGCAGCGTTGAACCAAGAGGACAGGCCTACAATGAGCAGTTCTTC	CSVEPRGQAYNEQFF
-	TRBJ1-2	TRBV7-9	-	TGTGCCAGCAGCTGGCAGGGGAATGGCTACACCTTC	CASSWQGNGYTF
TRBD2	TRBJ2-2	TRBV9	-	TGTGCCAGCAGCCCTCAGCGGGAGGGGACCGGGGAGCTGTTTTTT	CASSPQREGTGELFF
-	TRBJ2-7	TRBV6-5	-	TGTGCCAGCATCGGGGAAGCCAGGGGCTACGAGCAGTACTTC	CASIGEARGYEQYF
TRBD2	TRBJ2-5	TRBV7-2	-	TGTGCCAGCAGCTTAATGGCGGGAGGCCAAGAGACCCAGTACTTC	CASSLMAGGQETQYF
-	TRBJ2-1	TRBV6-1	-	TGTGCCGGCTTGGAGGGTCCCGGCTCCTACAATGAGCAGTTCTTC	CAGLEGPGSYNEQFF
-	TRBJ2-5	TRBV12-1	-	TGTGCCAGCAGCCACAGACTAGCGGGAATGGAGACCCAGTACTTC	CASSHRLAGMETQYF
-	TRBJ2-5	TRBV6-5	-	TGTGCCAGCAGTACCCGACAGCTTTATGCGACCCAGTACTTC	CASSTRQLYATQYF
-	TRBJ1-1	TRBV6-6	-	TGTGCCAGCACTCAGGAGGGAGTGAACACTGAAGCTTTCTTT	CASTQEGVNTEAFF
TRBD2	TRBJ2-1	TRBV6-5	once	TGTGCCAGCAGTCCGCGGGAGGCCTCCTACAATGAGCAGTTCTTC	CASSPREASYNEQFF
-	TRBJ1-5	TRBV19	few	TGTGCCAGTAGTTTTACCCGCGGGCCCCAGCATTTT	CASSFTRGPQHF
TRBD1	TRBJ2-1	TRBV5-6	-	TGTGCCAGCAGCTCGCCTGGACAGGGGGCGATGGAGTTCTTC	CASSSPGQGAMEFF
TRBD2	TRBJ2-2	TRBV15	-	TGTGCCACCAGCAGTCTCCGGGACTACAGTAACACCGGGGAGCTGTTTTTT	CATSSLRDYSNTGELFF
-	TRBJ2-5	TRBV7-5	few	TGTGCCAGAAGTCAACTAGTTATGGAGACCCAGTACTTC	CARSQLVMETQYF
-	TRBJ1-3	TRBV2	-	TGTGCCAGCAGACCTAGGCTTCAGGGCGGAAACACCATATATTTT	CASRPRLQGGNTIYF
TRBD1	TRBJ1-3	TRBV4-3	-	TGCGCCAGCAGCCAAGACGCCCTGGGACAGGCCTCTGGAAACACCATATATTTT	CASSQDALGQASGNTIYF
-	TRBJ2-1	TRBV6-6	-	TGTGCCAGCAGTCCGTACAGAGGTGGGGGAGGCGAGCAGTTCTTC	CASSPYRGGGGEQFF
-	TRBJ2-5	TRBV6-5	-	TGTGCCAGCAGTTACTCGCGATCGACTAATCAAGAGACCCAGTACTTC	CASSYSRSTNQETQYF
TRBD1	TRBJ2-1	TRBV11-3	-	TGTGCCAGCAGCGGACAGGACCATGAGCAGTTCTTC	CASSGQDHEQFF